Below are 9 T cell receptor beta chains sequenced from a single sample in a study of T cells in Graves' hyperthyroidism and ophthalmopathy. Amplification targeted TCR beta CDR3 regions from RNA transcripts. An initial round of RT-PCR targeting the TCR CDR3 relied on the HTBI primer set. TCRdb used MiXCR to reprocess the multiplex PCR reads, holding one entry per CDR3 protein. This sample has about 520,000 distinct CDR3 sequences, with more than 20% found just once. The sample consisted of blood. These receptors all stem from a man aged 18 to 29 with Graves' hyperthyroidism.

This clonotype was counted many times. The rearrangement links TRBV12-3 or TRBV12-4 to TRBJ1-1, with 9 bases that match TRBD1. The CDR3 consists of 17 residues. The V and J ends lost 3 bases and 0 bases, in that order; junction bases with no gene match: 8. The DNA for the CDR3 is TGTGCCAGCAGTTTCACAGGGGGCGCCCAAATGAACACTGAAGCTTTCTTT. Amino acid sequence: CASSFTGGAQMNTEAFF.

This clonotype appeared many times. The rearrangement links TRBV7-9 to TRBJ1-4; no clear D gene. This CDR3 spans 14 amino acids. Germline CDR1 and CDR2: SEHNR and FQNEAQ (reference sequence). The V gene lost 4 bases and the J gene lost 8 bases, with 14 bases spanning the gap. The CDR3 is CASSSGSLFEKLFF. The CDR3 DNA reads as TGTGCCAGCAGCTCCGGGTCACTTTTCGAAAAACTGTTTTTT.

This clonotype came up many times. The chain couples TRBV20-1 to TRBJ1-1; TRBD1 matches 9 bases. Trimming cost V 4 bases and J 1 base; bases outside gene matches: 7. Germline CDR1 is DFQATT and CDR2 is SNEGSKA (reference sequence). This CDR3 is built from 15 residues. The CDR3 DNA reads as TGCAGTGCTATTTACAGGGGGCCCGCGAACACTGAAGCTTTCTTT. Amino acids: CSAIYRGPANTEAFF.

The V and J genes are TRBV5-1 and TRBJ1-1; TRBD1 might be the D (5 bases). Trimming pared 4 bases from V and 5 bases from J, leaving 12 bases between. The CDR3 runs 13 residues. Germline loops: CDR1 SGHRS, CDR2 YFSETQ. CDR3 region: CASSQLRETEAFF. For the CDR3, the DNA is TGCGCCAGCAGCCAACTCAGGGAAACTGAAGCTTTCTTT.

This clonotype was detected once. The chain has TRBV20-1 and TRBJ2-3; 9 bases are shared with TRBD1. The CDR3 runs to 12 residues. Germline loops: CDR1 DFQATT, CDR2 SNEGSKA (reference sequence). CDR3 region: CSEQGAQDTQYF. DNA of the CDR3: TGCAGCGAACAGGGGGCGCAAGATACGCAGTATTTT.

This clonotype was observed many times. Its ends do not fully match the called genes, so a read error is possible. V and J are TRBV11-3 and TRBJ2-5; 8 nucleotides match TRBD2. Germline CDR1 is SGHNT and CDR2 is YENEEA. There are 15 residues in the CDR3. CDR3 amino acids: CASSLEAGGQETLYF. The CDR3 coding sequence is TGTGCCAGCAGCTTAGAGGCGGGGGGTCAAGAGACCCTGTACTTC. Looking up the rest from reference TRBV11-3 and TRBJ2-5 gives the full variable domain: EAGVVQSPRYKIIEKKQPVAFWCNPISGHNTLYWYLQNLGQGPELLIRYENEEAVDDSQLPKDRFSAERLKGVDSTLKIQPAELGDSAVYLCASSLEAGGQETLYFGPGTRLLVL.

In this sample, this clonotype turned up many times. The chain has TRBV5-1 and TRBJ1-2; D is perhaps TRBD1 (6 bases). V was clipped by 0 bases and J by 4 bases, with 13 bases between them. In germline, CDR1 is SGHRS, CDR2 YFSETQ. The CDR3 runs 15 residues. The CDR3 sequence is CASSLDGGLAYGYTF. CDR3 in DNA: TGCGCCAGCAGCTTGGACGGGGGGCTTGCCTATGGCTACACCTTC.

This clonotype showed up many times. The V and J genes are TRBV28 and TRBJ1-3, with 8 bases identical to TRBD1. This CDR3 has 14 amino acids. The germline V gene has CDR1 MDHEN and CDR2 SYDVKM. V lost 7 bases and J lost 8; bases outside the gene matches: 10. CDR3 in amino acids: CASKPTGVLHTIYF. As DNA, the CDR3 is TGTGCCAGCAAGCCGACAGGGGTTCTGCACACCATATATTTT.

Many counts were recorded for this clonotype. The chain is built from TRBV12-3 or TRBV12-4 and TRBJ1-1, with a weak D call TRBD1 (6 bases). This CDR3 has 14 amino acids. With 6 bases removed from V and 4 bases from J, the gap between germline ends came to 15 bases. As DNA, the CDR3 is TGTGCCAGCAGCCAGTTGGGGGCTGGCACTGAAGCTTTCTTT. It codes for CASSQLGAGTEAFF.